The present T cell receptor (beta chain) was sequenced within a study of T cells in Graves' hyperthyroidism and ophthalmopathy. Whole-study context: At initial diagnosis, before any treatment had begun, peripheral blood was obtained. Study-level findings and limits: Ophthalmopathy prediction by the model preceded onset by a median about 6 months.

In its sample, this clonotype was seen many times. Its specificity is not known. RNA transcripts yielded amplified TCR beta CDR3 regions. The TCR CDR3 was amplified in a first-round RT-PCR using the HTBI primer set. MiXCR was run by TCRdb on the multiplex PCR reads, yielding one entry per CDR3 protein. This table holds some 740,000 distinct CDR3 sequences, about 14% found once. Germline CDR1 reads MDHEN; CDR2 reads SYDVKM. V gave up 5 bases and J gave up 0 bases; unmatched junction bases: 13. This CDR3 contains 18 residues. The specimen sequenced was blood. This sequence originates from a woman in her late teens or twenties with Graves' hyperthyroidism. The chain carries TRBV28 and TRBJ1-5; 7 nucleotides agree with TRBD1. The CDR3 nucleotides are TGTGCCAGCAGTACAGACCGACAGGGACTATATAGCAATCAGCCCCAGCATTTT. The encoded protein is CASSTDRQGLYSNQPQHF.